Sequencing of this T cell receptor beta chain was carried out in a study of shared clonotypes between healthy human individuals. Study as a whole: A couple of women and three men aged 18 to 49 made up the donors. Whole-study results and caveats: Clonotype sharing among donors, it was expected, would be affected by sequencing depth. Naive subsets usually exceeded memory subsets in estimated richness.

This clone was picked up a small number of times. Its cognate antigen is unknown. Deep-level assay runs were performed. The repertoire was sequenced with immunoSEQ multiplex PCR; TCRdb's copy has only in-frame clones and lacks some. The table includes some 700,000 clones, about 90% detected once. The CDR3 has 14 amino acids. V shed 5 bases and J shed 4 bases, with 14 bases lying between them. Germline V CDR1 and CDR2: SGHVS, FQNEAQ. Sequenced sample: memory CD8+ T cells from PBMCs. The subset: CD45RO+ cells pooled with CCR7-negative TemRA cells. This receptor was taken from a man younger than 30 in good health. Some clones in this sample may be carry-over from other donors' samples. This chain connects TRBV7-8 to TRBJ1-1, with a weak D call TRBD1 (5 bases). The CDR3 reads CASSERGRSTEAFF. The CDR3 nucleotides are TGTGCCAGCAGCGAAAGGGGACGGAGCACTGAAGCTTTCTTT.